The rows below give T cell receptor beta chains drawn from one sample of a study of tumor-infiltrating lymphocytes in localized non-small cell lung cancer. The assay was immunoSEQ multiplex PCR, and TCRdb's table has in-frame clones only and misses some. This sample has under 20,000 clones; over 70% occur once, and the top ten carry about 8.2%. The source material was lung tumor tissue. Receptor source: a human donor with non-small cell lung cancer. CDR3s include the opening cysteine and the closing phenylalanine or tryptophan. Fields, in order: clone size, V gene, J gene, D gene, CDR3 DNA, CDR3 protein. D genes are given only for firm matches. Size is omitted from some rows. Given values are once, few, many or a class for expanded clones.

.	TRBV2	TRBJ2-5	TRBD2	TGTGCCAGCAGTGCAGGCCCTAGCGGGGTATACCAAGAGACCCAGTACTTC	CASSAGPSGVYQETQYF
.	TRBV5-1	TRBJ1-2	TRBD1	TGCGCCAGCAGACGAGGGACAGGCGGCAATTCTAACTATGGCTACACCTTC	CASRRGTGGNSNYGYTF
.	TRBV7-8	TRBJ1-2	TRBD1	TGTGCCAGCAGCTTAGTTATTTTACCGGGACAGGGGATGCACTATGGCTACACCTTC	CASSLVILPGQGMHYGYTF
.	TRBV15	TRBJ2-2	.	TGTGCCACCAGCCAGACAGGACACGCCGGGGAGCTGTTTTTT	CATSQTGHAGELFF
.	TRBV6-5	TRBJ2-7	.	TGTGCCAGCAGTTACGCCAGGGACCCAACCTACGAGCAGTACTTC	CASSYARDPTYEQYF
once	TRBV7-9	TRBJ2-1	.	TGTGCCAGCAGCCCGAACGGGGATGGAGACAATGAGCAGTTCTTC	CASSPNGDGDNEQFF
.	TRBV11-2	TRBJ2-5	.	TGTGCCAGCAGCTTAACTAGCCCCCAAGAGACCCAGTACTTC	CASSLTSPQETQYF
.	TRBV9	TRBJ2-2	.	TGTGCCAGCAGCGCGGACAGATACACCGGGGAGCTGTTTTTT	CASSADRYTGELFF
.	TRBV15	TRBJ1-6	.	TGTGCCACCAGCAGAGATGAAGCAGGGGAGGAGTCACCCCTCCACTTT	CATSRDEAGEESPLHF
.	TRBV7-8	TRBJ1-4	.	TGTGCCAGCAGCGGAAAGCTCGGGATCAATGAAAAACTGTTTTTT	CASSGKLGINEKLFF
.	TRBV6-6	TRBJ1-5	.	TGTGCCAGCAGTTACGGGGACAGCAATCAGCCCCAGCATTTT	CASSYGDSNQPQHF